This record covers a single T cell receptor beta chain. The data originate from a study of control samples from healthy donors and cancer patients. Germline values: CDR1 SEHNR, CDR2 FQNEAQ (reference sequence). Trimming shortened V by 5 bases and J by 0 bases, and 14 bases separated the two germline ends. This CDR3 comprises 15 residues. Only in-frame clones appear in the TCRdb table, and some are missing; sequencing was by immunoSEQ multiplex PCR. In the table there are roughly 120,000 clones, 89% of which are singletons. Source material: blood. The sequence was obtained from a man aged 45-65 years in good health. V and J are TRBV7-9 and TRBJ2-7, with a possible D match to TRBD2 (6 bases). CDR3 sequence reads: CASSDGLLSSYEQYF. The CDR3 nucleotides are TGTGCCAGCAGCGACGGACTACTTAGCTCCTACGAGCAGTACTTC.